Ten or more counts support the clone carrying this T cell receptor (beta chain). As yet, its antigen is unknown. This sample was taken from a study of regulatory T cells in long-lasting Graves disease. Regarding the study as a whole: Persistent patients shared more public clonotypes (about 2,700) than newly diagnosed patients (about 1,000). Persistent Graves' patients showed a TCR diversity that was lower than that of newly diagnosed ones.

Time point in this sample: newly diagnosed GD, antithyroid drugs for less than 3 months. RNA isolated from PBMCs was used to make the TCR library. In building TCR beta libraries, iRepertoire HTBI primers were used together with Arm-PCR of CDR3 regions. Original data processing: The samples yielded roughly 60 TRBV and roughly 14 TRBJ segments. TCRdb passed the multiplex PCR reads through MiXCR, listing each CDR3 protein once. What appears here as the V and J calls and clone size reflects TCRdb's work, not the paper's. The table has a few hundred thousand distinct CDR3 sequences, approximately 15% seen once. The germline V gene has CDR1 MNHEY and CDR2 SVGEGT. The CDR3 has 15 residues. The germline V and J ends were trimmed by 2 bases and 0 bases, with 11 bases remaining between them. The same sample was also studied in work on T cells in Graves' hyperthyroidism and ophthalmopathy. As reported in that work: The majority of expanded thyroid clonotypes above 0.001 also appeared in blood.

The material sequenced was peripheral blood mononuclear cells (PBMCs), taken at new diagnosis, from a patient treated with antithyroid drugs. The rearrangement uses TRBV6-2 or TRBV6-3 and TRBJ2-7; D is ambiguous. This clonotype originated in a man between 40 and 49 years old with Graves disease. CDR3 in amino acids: CASSYGLSSSYEQYF. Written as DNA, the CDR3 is TGTGCCAGCAGTTACGGGCTCTCAAGCTCCTACGAGCAGTACTTC.